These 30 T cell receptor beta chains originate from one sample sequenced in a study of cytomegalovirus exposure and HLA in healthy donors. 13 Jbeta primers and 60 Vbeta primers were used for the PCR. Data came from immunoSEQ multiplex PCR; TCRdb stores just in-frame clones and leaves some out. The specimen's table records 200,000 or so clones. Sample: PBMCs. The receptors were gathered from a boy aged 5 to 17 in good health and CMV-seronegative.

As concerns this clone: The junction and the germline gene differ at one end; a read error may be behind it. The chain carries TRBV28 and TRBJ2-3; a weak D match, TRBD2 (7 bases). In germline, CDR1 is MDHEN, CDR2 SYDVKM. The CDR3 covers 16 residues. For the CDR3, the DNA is TGTGCCAGCAGTTTGAACGGCGGGGGCCGCACAAATACGCAGTATTTT. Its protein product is CASSLNGGGRTNTQYF. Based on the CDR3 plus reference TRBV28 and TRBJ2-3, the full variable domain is DVKVTQSSRYLVKRTGEKVFLECVQDMDHENMFWYRQDPGLGLRLIYFSYDVKMKEKGDIPEGYSVSREKKERFSLILESASTNQTSMYLCASSLNGGGRTNTQYFGPGTRLTVL.

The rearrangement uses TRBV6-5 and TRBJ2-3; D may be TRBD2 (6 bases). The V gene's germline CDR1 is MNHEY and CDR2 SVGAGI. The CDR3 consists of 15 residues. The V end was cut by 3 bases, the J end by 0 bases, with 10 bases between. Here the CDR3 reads CASSYWAGSTDTQYF. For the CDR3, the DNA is TGTGCCAGCAGTTATTGGGCGGGGAGCACAGATACGCAGTATTTT.

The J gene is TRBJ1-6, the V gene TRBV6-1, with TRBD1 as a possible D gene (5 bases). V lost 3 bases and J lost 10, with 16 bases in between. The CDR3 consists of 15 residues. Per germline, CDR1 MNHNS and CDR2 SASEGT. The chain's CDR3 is CASSDFRVSVSPLHF. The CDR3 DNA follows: TGTGCCAGCAGTGACTTCAGGGTTAGTGTCTCACCCCTCCACTTT.

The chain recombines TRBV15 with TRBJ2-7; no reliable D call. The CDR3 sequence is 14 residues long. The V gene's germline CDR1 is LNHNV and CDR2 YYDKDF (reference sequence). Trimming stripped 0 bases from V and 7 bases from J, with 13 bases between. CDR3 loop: CATSRDPSLQEQYF. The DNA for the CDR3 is TGTGCCACCAGCAGAGATCCCTCCTTACAAGAGCAGTACTTC.

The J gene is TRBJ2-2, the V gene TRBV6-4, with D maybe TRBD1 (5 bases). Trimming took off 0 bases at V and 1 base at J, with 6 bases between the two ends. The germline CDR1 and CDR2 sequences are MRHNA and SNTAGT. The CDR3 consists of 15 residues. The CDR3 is CASSDSQGNTGELFF. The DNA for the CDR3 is TGTGCCAGCAGTGACTCGCAGGGGAACACCGGGGAGCTGTTTTTT.

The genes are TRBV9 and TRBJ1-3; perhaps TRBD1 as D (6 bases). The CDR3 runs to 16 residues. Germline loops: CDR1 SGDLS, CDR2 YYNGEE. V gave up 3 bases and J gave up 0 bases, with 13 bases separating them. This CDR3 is CASSDQQGSSGNTIYF. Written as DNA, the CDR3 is TGTGCCAGCAGCGACCAACAGGGATCCTCTGGAAACACCATATATTTT.

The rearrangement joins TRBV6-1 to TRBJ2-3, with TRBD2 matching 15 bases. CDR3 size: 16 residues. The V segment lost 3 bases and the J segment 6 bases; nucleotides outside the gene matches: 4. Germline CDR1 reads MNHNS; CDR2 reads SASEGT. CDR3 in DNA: TGTGCCAGCAGTGACGGACTAGCGGGGGGGCTGGATACGCAGTATTTT. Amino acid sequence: CASSDGLAGGLDTQYF.

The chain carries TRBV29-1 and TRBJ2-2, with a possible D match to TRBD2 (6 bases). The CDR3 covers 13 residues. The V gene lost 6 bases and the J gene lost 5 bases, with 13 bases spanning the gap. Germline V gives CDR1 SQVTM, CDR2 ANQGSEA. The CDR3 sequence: CSVLWRETGELFF. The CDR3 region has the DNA TGCAGCGTCCTATGGCGGGAAACCGGGGAGCTGTTTTTT.

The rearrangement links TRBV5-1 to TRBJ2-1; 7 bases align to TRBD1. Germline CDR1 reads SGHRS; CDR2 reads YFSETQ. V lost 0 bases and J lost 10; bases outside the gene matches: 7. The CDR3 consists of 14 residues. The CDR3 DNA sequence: TGCGCCAGCAGCTTGGCTCAGGGGGTTAACGAGCAGTTCTTC. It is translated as CASSLAQGVNEQFF.

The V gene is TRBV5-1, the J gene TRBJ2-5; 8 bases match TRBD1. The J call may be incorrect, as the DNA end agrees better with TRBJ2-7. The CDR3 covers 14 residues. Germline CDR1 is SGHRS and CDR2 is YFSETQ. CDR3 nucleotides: TGCGCCAGCAGCGCGCGACAGGGGCCCTACGAGCAGTACTTC. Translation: CASSARQGPYEQYF.

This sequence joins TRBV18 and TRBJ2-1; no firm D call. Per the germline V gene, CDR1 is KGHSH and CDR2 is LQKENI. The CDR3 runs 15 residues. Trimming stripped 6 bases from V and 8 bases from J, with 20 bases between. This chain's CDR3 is CASSTPKQSLYEQFF. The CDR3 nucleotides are TGTGCCAGCTCCACTCCGAAACAGAGCCTCTATGAGCAGTTCTTC. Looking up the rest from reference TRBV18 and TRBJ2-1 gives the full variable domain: NAGVMQNPRHLVRRRGQEARLRCSPMKGHSHVYWYRQLPEEGLKFMVYLQKENIIDESGMPKERFSAEFPKEGPSILRIQQVVRGDSAAYFCASSTPKQSLYEQFFGPGTRLTVL.

CDR3 nucleotides: TGTGCCAGCAGCCAATTTCGGCAGGGAACGGACACTGAAGCTTTCTTT. The encoded protein is CASSQFRQGTDTEAFF. The chain couples TRBV16 to TRBJ1-1, with D possibly being TRBD1 (5 bases). V lost 1 base to trimming and J lost 3 bases, with 15 bases between them. The CDR3 length is 16 residues. Germline CDR1 is KGHSY and CDR2 is FQNENV.

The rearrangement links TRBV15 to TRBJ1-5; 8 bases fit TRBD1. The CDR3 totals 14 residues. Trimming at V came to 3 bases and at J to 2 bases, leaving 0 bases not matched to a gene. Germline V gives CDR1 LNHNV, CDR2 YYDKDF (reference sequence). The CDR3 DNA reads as TGTGCCACCAGCAGGACAGGGGGCAATCAGCCCCAGCATTTT. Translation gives CATSRTGGNQPQHF.

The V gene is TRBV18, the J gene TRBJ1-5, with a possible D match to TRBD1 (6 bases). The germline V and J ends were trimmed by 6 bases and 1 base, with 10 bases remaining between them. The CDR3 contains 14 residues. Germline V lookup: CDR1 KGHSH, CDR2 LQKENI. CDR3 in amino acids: CASSGQTSNQPQHF. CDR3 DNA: TGTGCCAGCTCCGGACAGACGAGCAATCAGCCCCAGCATTTT.

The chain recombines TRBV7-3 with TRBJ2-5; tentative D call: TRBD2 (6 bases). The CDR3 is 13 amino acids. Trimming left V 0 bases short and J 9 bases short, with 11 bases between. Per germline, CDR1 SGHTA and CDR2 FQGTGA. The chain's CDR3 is CASSLTRERAQYF. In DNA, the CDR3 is TGTGCCAGCAGCTTAACCCGGGAGCGGGCCCAGTACTTC.

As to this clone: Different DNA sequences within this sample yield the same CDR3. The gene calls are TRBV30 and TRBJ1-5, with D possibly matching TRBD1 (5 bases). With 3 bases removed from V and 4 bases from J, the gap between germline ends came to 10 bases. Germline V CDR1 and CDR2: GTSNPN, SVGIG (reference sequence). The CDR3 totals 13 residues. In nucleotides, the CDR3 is TGTGCCTGGAGGGGGCAGTCGAATCAGCCCCAGCATTTT. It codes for CAWRGQSNQPQHF.

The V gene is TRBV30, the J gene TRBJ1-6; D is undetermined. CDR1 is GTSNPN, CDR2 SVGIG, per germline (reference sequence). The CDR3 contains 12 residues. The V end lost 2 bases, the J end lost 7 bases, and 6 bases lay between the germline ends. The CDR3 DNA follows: TGTGCCTGGAGTATTAGCAATTCACCCCTCCACTTT. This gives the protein CAWSISNSPLHF.

The CDR3: CASSLQGAQPQHF. CDR3 sequence (DNA): TGTGCCAGCTCATTACAGGGGGCTCAGCCCCAGCATTTT. V usage is TRBV18 and J usage is TRBJ1-5, with 9 bases that match TRBD1. The V segment lost 5 bases and the J segment 6 bases; nucleotides outside the gene matches: 2. The germline gives CDR1 KGHSH, CDR2 LQKENI. This CDR3 has 13 residues.

The CDR3 region has the DNA TGCGCCAGCAGCTTTCTGACAGGGACTGGGGCCAACGTCCTGACTTTC. The encoded protein is CASSFLTGTGANVLTF. The V call is TRBV5-1, the J call TRBJ2-6; 7 bases agree with TRBD1. The V gene's germline CDR1 is SGHRS and CDR2 YFSETQ. With 2 bases clipped from V and 2 bases from J, the junction kept 4 bases outside the gene matches. The CDR3 is 16 amino acids.

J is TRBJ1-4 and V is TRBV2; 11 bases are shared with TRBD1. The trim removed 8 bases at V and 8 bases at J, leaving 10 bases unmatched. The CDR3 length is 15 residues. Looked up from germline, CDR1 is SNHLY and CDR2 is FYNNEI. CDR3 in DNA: TGTGCCAGCGGCCGGGACAGGGGGGCCAACGAAAAACTGTTTTTT. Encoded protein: CASGRDRGANEKLFF.

CDR3 nucleotide sequence: TGTGCCAGCATGGGCGTAGGGGAAGAGACCCAGTACTTC. Its translation is CASMGVGEETQYF. The chain recombines TRBV27 with TRBJ2-5, with a weak D call TRBD1 (5 bases). The germline V gene encodes CDR1 MNHEY and CDR2 SMNVEV (reference sequence). CDR3 length: 13 residues. V was pared by 7 bases and J by 3 bases, with 12 bases between.

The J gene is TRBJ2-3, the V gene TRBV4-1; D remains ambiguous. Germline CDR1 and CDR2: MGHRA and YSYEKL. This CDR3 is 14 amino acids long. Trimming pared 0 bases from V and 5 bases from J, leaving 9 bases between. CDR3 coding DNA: TGCGCCAGCAGCCAAGATGCCCGAGGAGATACGCAGTATTTT. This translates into CASSQDARGDTQYF.

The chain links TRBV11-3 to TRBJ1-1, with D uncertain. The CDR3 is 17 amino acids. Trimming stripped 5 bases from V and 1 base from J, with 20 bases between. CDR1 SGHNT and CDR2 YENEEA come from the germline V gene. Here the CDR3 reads CASSTPYSRCPNTEAFF. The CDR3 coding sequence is TGTGCCAGCAGCACACCTTACTCTAGATGTCCGAACACTGAAGCTTTCTTT. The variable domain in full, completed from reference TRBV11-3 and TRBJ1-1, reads EAGVVQSPRYKIIEKKQPVAFWCNPISGHNTLYWYLQNLGQGPELLIRYENEEAVDDSQLPKDRFSAERLKGVDSTLKIQPAELGDSAVYLCASSTPYSRCPNTEAFFGQGTRLTVV.

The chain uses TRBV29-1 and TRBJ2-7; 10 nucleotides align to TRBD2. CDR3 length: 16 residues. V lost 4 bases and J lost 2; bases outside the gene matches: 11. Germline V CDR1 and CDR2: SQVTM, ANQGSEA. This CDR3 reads CSVVAPSGGAAYEQYF. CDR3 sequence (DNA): TGCAGCGTTGTTGCCCCTAGCGGGGGAGCTGCCTACGAGCAGTACTTC.

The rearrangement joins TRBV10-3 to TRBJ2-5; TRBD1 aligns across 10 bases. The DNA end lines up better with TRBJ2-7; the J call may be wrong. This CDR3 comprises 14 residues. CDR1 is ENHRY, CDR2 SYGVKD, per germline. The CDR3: CAISEGDRGYEQYF. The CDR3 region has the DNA TGTGCCATCAGTGAAGGGGACAGGGGTTACGAGCAGTACTTC.

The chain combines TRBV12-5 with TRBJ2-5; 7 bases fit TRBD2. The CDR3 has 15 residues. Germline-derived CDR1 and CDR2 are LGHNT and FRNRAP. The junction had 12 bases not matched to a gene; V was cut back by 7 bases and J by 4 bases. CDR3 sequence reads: CASALSGRDLETQYF. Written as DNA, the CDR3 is TGTGCTAGTGCCCTCTCGGGGAGGGACTTAGAGACCCAGTACTTC.

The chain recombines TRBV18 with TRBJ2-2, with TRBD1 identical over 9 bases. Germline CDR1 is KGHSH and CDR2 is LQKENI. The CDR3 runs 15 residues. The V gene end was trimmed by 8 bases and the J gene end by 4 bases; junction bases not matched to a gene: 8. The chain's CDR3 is CASTKDRGSTGELFF. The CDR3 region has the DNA TGTGCCAGCACGAAAGACAGGGGGAGCACCGGGGAGCTGTTTTTT.

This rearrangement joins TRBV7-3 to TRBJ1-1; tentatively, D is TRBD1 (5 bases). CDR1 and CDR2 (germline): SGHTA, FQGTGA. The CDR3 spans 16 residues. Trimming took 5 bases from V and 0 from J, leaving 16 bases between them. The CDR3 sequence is CASSLFGGSLNTEAFF. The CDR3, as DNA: TGTGCCAGCAGCCTCTTCGGGGGATCGCTGAACACTGAAGCTTTCTTT.

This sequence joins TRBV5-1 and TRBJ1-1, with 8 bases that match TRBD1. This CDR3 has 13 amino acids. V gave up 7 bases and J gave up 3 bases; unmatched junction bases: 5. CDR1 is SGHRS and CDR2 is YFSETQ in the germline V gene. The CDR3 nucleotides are TGCGCCAGCGGACTACAGGGGGACACTGAAGCTTTCTTT. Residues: CASGLQGDTEAFF.

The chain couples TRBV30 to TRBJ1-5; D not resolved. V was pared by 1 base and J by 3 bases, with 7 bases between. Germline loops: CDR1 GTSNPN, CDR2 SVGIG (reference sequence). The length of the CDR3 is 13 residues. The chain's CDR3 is CAWSDTSNQPQHF. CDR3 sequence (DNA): TGTGCCTGGAGTGATACTTCCAATCAGCCCCAGCATTTT. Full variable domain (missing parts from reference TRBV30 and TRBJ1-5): SQTIHQWPATLVQPVGSPLSLECTVEGTSNPNLYWYRQAAGRGLQLLFYSVGIGQISSEVPQNLSASRPQDRQFILSSKKLLLSDSGFYLCAWSDTSNQPQHFGDGTRLSIL.